The 20 T cell receptor beta chains presented below share a single source sample, sequenced in a study of T cells in Graves' hyperthyroidism and ophthalmopathy. TCR beta CDR3 region amplification was performed from RNA transcripts. First-round RT-PCR with HTBI primers amplified the TCR CDR3 region. TCRdb itself ran the multiplex PCR reads through MiXCR, one entry per CDR3 protein. This sample has 550,000 to 700,000 distinct CDR3 sequences, with roughly 14% found just once. The source material was blood. Every receptor here comes from a woman aged 40 to 49 with Graves' ophthalmopathy.

There are many counts of this clonotype. CDR3 sequence: CASTKAGSTDTQYF. The CDR3 bases are TGTGCCAGCACCAAAGCGGGAAGCACAGATACGCAGTATTTT. The V call is TRBV28, the J call TRBJ2-3, with 7 bases matching TRBD2. The CDR3 is 14 residues long. Germline CDR1 is MDHEN and CDR2 is SYDVKM. J lost 0 bases, V lost 7 bases, and 4 bases had no gene match.

This clonotype was counted ten times or more. This rearrangement joins TRBV25-1 to TRBJ2-7; tentatively, D is TRBD2 (7 bases). V was cut by 1 base and J by 1 base, with 14 bases left in between. The CDR3 extends over 16 amino acids. The V gene's germline CDR1 is MGHDK and CDR2 SYGVNS. The CDR3 DNA sequence: TGTGCCAGCAGTGAATCCGGGGGGCGATCTTCCTACGAGCAGTACTTC. Translated, it gives CASSESGGRSSYEQYF.

Ten or more counts support this clonotype. V usage is TRBV6-2 or TRBV6-3 and J usage is TRBJ1-1; no clear D gene. CDR3 size: 14 residues. Trimming stripped 0 bases from V and 12 bases from J, with 17 bases between. Germline CDR1 and CDR2: MNHEY and SVGEGT. CDR3 DNA: TGTGCCAGCAGTTACTCGGGCAGCAGGTCGGGAACTTTCTTT. Its translation: CASSYSGSRSGTFF.

This clonotype was seen at least ten times. CDR3 loop: CASSLGPGRPEQYF. The CDR3 bases are TGTGCCAGCAGTTTGGGACCAGGACGTCCCGAGCAGTACTTC. The rearrangement joins TRBV28 to TRBJ2-7; the D call may be TRBD1 or TRBD2 (5 bases each). Trimming shortened V by 3 bases and J by 6 bases, and 15 bases separated the two germline ends. The CDR3 covers 14 residues. The V gene's germline CDR1 is MDHEN and CDR2 SYDVKM.

This clonotype appeared many times. CDR3 sequence (DNA): TGCGCCAGCAGCTTCCAGGAGCAGGGAGAGACCCAGTACTTC. Encoded protein: CASSFQEQGETQYF. The rearrangement uses TRBV5-1 and TRBJ2-5, with TRBD1 as a possible D gene (5 bases). CDR3 length equals 14 residues. V lost 2 bases, J lost 4 bases, and 12 bases lay in between. The germline V gene encodes CDR1 SGHRS and CDR2 YFSETQ.

The sample holds many counts of this clonotype. V and J are TRBV28 and TRBJ1-5; maybe TRBD1 (6 bases). The V gene's germline CDR1 is MDHEN and CDR2 SYDVKM. CDR3 length equals 15 residues. V was shortened by 6 bases and J by 4 bases, with 16 bases between the two germline ends. The CDR3 DNA reads as TGTGCCAGCAGGGGAAGCGGGACAAATAATCAGCCCCAGCATTTT. It codes for CASRGSGTNNQPQHF.

The V and J genes are TRBV19 and TRBJ2-7, with a weak D call TRBD1 (8 bases). This CDR3 region has 15 residues. V gave up 5 bases and J gave up 3 bases, with 17 bases separating them. From germline, CDR1 is LNHDA and CDR2 SQIVND (reference sequence). DNA for the CDR3: TGTGCCAGTAGTTCGCCACAGGGGGGGTACTACGAGCAGTACTTC. This codes for CASSSPQGGYYEQYF.

This clonotype was seen a few times. The genes are TRBV20-1 and TRBJ2-7; 11 bases align to TRBD2. CDR1 is DFQATT, CDR2 SNEGSKA, per germline (reference sequence). The CDR3 spans 15 residues. V shed 1 base, J shed 9 bases, and the junction held 11 bases outside the gene matches. CDR3 nucleotide sequence: TGCAGTGCTAGAGGGTATAGCGGGAGGGGTTTAGGGCAGTACTTC. It yields the protein CSARGYSGRGLGQYF.

The J gene is TRBJ2-2, the V gene TRBV29-1; 12 positions match TRBD2. This CDR3 is 14 amino acids long. CDR1 SQVTM and CDR2 ANQGSEA come from the germline V gene. V was clipped by 7 bases and J by 3 bases; unmatched bases: 3. In DNA, the CDR3 is TGCAGCGCCCGGACTAGCGGGGACACCGGGGAGCTGTTTTTT. Amino acids: CSARTSGDTGELFF.

This clonotype came up a few times. The chain carries TRBV6-4 and TRBJ2-5, with TRBD2 matching 12 bases. Germline V gene data show CDR1 as MRHNA and CDR2 as SNTAGT. J gave up 1 base and V 2 bases, and 5 bases lay outside the gene matches. The CDR3 is 17 amino acids. The CDR3 bases are TGTGCCAGCAGTGACCCGAGACTAGCGGGAGTCCAAGAGACCCAGTACTTC. Amino acid sequence: CASSDPRLAGVQETQYF.

This clonotype was seen a few times. The chain employs TRBV28 and TRBJ1-2; 8 bases are shared with TRBD1. Trimming cost V 5 bases and J 4 bases; bases outside gene matches: 12. The CDR3 runs 16 residues. CDR1 and CDR2 (germline): MDHEN, SYDVKM. CDR3 in amino acids: CASSPTGEGPLYGYTF. DNA of the CDR3: TGTGCCAGCAGTCCGACAGGGGAGGGTCCTCTCTATGGCTACACCTTC.

This clonotype was observed a handful of times. The CDR3 loop is CASGTLAAYNEQFF. Written as DNA, the CDR3 is TGTGCCAGCGGAACGCTAGCGGCATACAATGAGCAGTTCTTC. This chain joins TRBV28 and TRBJ2-1; 7 bases agree with TRBD2. The CDR3 is 14 amino acids. Germline-derived CDR1 and CDR2 are MDHEN and SYDVKM. V trimming: 8 bases; J trimming: 4 bases; junction bases outside the gene matches: 8.

This clonotype was counted a few times. J is TRBJ2-6 and V is TRBV11-1; D not certain. This CDR3 contains 18 residues. Trimming shortened V by 1 base and J by 0 bases, and 13 bases separated the two germline ends. In germline, CDR1 is SGHAT, CDR2 FQDESV (reference sequence). The CDR3 reads CASSLVGKLFSGANVLTF. The CDR3 region has the DNA TGTGCCAGCAGCTTAGTAGGCAAACTCTTCTCTGGGGCCAACGTCCTGACTTTC.

The chain employs TRBV18 and TRBJ2-7; D remains unclear. V was clipped by 2 bases and J by 2 bases, with 7 bases between them. CDR3 size: 13 residues. Per the germline V gene, CDR1 is KGHSH and CDR2 is LQKENI. As DNA, the CDR3 is TGTGCCAGCTCACCATACGGTACCTACGAGCAGTACTTC. Its protein is CASSPYGTYEQYF.

This clonotype was seen only a few times. This chain connects TRBV30 to TRBJ2-5; D call uncertain. This CDR3 contains 15 residues. From germline, CDR1 is GTSNPN and CDR2 SVGIG (reference sequence). Trimming took off 4 bases at V and 0 bases at J, with 15 bases between the two ends. In DNA, the CDR3 is TGTGCCTGGACCACAAAAAATCTCGACCAAGAGACCCAGTACTTC. It yields the protein CAWTTKNLDQETQYF.

The table lists this clonotype with many counts. This chain uses TRBV11-2 with TRBJ2-7, with TRBD1 as a possible D gene (6 bases). The CDR3 sequence is 13 residues long. Between the trimmed V and J ends, which lost 4 bases and 7 bases, there was a span of 14 bases. Germline V CDR1 and CDR2: SGHAT, FQNNGV. CDR3 amino acids: CASSSLVQGEQYF. The CDR3 DNA follows: TGTGCCAGCAGCTCTTTAGTACAGGGTGAGCAGTACTTC.

This chain joins TRBV12-3 or TRBV12-4 and TRBJ2-2; the D is unclear. Trimming left V 3 bases short and J 3 bases short, with 8 bases between. The CDR3 is 14 amino acids. CDR3 nucleotides: TGTGCCAGCAGTTTCGGCATACACACCGGGGAGCTGTTTTTT. Protein: CASSFGIHTGELFF.

The V call is TRBV12-3 or TRBV12-4, the J call TRBJ1-2; TRBD1 matches 7 bases. V lost 7 bases to trimming and J lost 1 base; unmatched junction nucleotides: 12. CDR3 size: 16 residues. CDR3: CASIERQGLLNYGYTF. The CDR3 DNA reads TGTGCCAGCATCGAACGACAGGGACTCCTTAACTATGGCTACACCTTC.

This chain joins TRBV5-1 and TRBJ2-1; 15 bases are a match to TRBD2. The V gene end was trimmed by 4 bases and the J gene end by 7 bases; junction bases not matched to a gene: 3. Germline V gene data show CDR1 as SGHRS and CDR2 as YFSETQ. CDR3 length: 15 amino acids. The CDR3 spells CASSPGTSGRNEQFF. CDR3 bases: TGCGCCAGCAGCCCAGGGACTAGCGGGAGGAATGAGCAGTTCTTC.

This clonotype was detected ten times or more. The genes are TRBV13 and TRBJ2-7; 11 bases are a match to TRBD2. V shed 5 bases, J shed 9 bases, and the junction held 9 bases outside the gene matches. Germline V gene data show CDR1 as PRHDT and CDR2 as FYEKMQ (reference sequence). The CDR3 has 14 amino acids. CDR3 sequence reads: CASSLGTSGRGQYF. As DNA, the CDR3 is TGTGCCAGCAGCCTCGGGACTAGCGGACGCGGGCAGTACTTC.